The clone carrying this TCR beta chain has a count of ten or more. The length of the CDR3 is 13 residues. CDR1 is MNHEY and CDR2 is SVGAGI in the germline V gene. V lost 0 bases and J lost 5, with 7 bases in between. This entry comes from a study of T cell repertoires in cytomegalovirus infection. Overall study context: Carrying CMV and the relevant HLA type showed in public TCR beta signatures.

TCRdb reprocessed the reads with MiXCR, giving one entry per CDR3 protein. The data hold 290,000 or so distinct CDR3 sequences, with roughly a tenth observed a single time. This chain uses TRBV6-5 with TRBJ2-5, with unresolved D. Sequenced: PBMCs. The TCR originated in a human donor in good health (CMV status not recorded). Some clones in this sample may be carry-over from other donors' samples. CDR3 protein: CASSYSAGETQYF. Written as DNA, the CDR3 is TGTGCCAGCAGTTACTCGGCCGGGGAGACCCAGTACTTC.